This is a list of T cell receptor beta chains from one sample in a study of long-term antiretroviral therapy in people with HIV. Assay: immunoSEQ multiplex PCR; the TCRdb copy retains only in-frame clones and omits some. The data show 20,000 or so clones, 79% seen once. The input for sequencing was unsorted PBMCs, taken at the start of antiretroviral therapy, before treatment. These receptors were obtained from a man younger than 35 with HIV. CDR3s include the opening cysteine and the closing phenylalanine or tryptophan. A D gene is named only where the DNA matches it firmly. A row's size may be missing; if present it is once, few, many or a size class.

16	-	-	TRBV6-5	TRBJ1-2	TGTGCCAGCAGTTACTCGACGGGGATGGGGAAGAATGGCTACACCTTC	CASSYSTGMGKNGYTF
13	-	-	TRBV6-5	TRBJ2-5	TGTGCCAGCAGTTACTCGTTGGGAGAGACCCAGTACTTC	CASSYSLGETQYF
17	-	-	TRBV28	TRBJ1-2	TGTGCCAGCAGTCCCCCCGGGGTTAAAAACCCCCCTTATGGCTACACCTTC	CASSPPGVKNPPYGYTF
13	-	-	TRBV5-1	TRBJ2-7	TGCGCCAGCAGCTTGGAGTGGGGGAACGAGCAGTACTTC	CASSLEWGNEQYF
17	-	once	TRBV27	TRBJ2-4	TGTGCCAGCAGTCCGCTATCACAGGCTAAAGCCAAAAACATTCAGTACTTC	CASSPLSQAKAKNIQYF
16	TRBD1	-	TRBV28	TRBJ1-1	TGTGCCAGCACCACTCGACAGGGGGTTATATGGACTGAAGCTTTCTTT	CASTTRQGVIWTEAFF
13	TRBD1	-	TRBV29-1	TRBJ1-2	TGCAGCGTTGAAGAGAGGGGGACAGCTGGCTACACCTTC	CSVEERGTAGYTF
17	TRBD1	-	TRBV28	TRBJ1-2	TGTGCCAGCAGTTTGGAGGGCAGGGGGGGAAAAAACTATGGCTACACCTTC	CASSLEGRGGKNYGYTF
13	-	-	TRBV4-2	TRBJ2-7	TGTGCCAGCAGCCAAGTGGGGACCTACGAGCAGTACTTC	CASSQVGTYEQYF
14	-	once	TRBV27	TRBJ2-3	TGTGCCAGCAGTTCAACCGAGGAGTCAGATACGCAGTATTTT	CASSSTEESDTQYF
12	-	-	TRBV5-5	TRBJ2-7	TGTGCCAGCACCCAACAGGGTACCGAGCAGTACTTC	CASTQQGTEQYF
14	-	-	TRBV14	TRBJ2-7	TGTGCCAGCAGCCAAGACCTGACCCATTCTGGGCAGTACTTC	CASSQDLTHSGQYF
15	-	-	TRBV19	TRBJ2-3	TGTGCCAGTAGTATAGGTTACCCTAGCACAGATACGCAGTATTTT	CASSIGYPSTDTQYF
14	TRBD1	-	TRBV29-1	TRBJ2-7	TGCAGCGTCGCCCTCCGGGACAGGGACTACGAGCAGTACTTC	CSVALRDRDYEQYF
19	TRBD2	-	TRBV5-1	TRBJ2-3	TGCGCCAGCAGCTTGGTTCTTGGTGCTAGCGGGAGCATCGCAGATACGCAGTATTTT	CASSLVLGASGSIADTQYF
15	-	-	TRBV6-5	TRBJ1-1	TGTGCCAGCAGCCAGGACATGCGTGAGGTTACTGAAGCTTTCTTT	CASSQDMREVTEAFF
14	-	-	TRBV5-1	TRBJ1-1	TGCGCCAGCAGCTTGGTCGGGAGTAACACTGAAGCTTTCTTT	CASSLVGSNTEAFF
16	TRBD1	-	TRBV14	TRBJ2-2	TGTGCCAGCAGCCTTACGGGACAGAGAAACACCGGGGAGCTGTTTTTT	CASSLTGQRNTGELFF
14	TRBD1	few	TRBV29-1	TRBJ2-7	TGCAGCGTTGAAGAAGGGGACAGGGGGTACGAGCAGTACTTC	CSVEEGDRGYEQYF
15	TRBD2	-	TRBV6-1	TRBJ2-1	TGTGCCAGCAGTTTCGGGACTAGCGGGGACAATGAGCAGTTCTTC	CASSFGTSGDNEQFF
15	TRBD1	-	TRBV18	TRBJ2-7	TGTGCCAGCTCACCGCGGACAGGGCAAAGTGGCGAGCAGTACTTC	CASSPRTGQSGEQYF
12	-	-	TRBV7-9	TRBJ2-2	TGTGCCAGCAGCTTAGTTACCGGGGAGCTGTTTTTT	CASSLVTGELFF
15	TRBD1	-	TRBV18	TRBJ1-4	TGTGCCAGCTCACCGGGACAGGGGGCAGTTGAAAAACTGTTTTTT	CASSPGQGAVEKLFF
12	-	-	TRBV27	TRBJ2-2	TGTGCCAGCAGTTCGGGGAATGGGGAGCTGTTTTTT	CASSSGNGELFF
14	TRBD1	-	TRBV12-5	TRBJ2-1	TGTGCTAGTGGTTTGGTGACAGGGTCCGATGAGCAGTTCTTC	CASGLVTGSDEQFF
13	-	-	TRBV7-9	TRBJ2-7	TGTGCCAGCACCGGGAGCAGCTCCTACGAGCAGTACTTC	CASTGSSSYEQYF
14	-	-	TRBV11-2	TRBJ2-3	TGTGCCAGCAGCTTAGGGGGACCGTCAGATACGCAGTATTTT	CASSLGGPSDTQYF
16	TRBD1	-	TRBV7-9	TRBJ1-1	TGTGCCAGCAGTTCCCGGGACAGGTGGTTATCGACTGAAGCTTTCTTT	CASSSRDRWLSTEAFF
17	-	-	TRBV5-6	TRBJ2-2	TGTGCCAGCAGCCCCCCCCGGGCAGGGACGAACACCGGGGAGCTGTTTTTT	CASSPPRAGTNTGELFF
14	-	-	TRBV7-9	TRBJ1-6	TGTGCCAGCGGGCCCGGGGCCCGTAATTCACCCCTCCACTTT	CASGPGARNSPLHF
16	-	-	TRBV5-4	TRBJ1-2	TGTGCCAGCAGCTTGGTTCAGCAAACATTTAACTATGGCTACACCTTC	CASSLVQQTFNYGYTF
12	-	-	TRBV4-1	TRBJ2-7	TGCGCCAGCAGCCAAGATCGGAACGAGCAGTACTTC	CASSQDRNEQYF
13	-	-	TRBV19	TRBJ2-5	TGTGCCAGTAGTGGGGCCGGCCAAGAGACCCAGTACTTC	CASSGAGQETQYF
15	TRBD1	once	TRBV27	TRBJ2-1	TGTGCCAGCAGCATACCGGGACAGGGGGCCCATGAGCAGTTCTTC	CASSIPGQGAHEQFF
12	-	-	TRBV19	TRBJ1-5	TGTGCCACCTCGACAGCGGCTCAGCCCCAGCATTTT	CATSTAAQPQHF
15	TRBD2	once	TRBV18	TRBJ2-5	TGTGCCAGCTCAGACGGACTAGCGGGGCCAGAGACCCAGTACTTC	CASSDGLAGPETQYF
14	-	-	TRBV7-9	TRBJ2-1	TGTGCCAGCAGCGAGGCAGGAACCTACAATGAGCAGTTCTTC	CASSEAGTYNEQFF
11	-	-	TRBV7-2	TRBJ2-1	TGTGCCACCAGGGATGGAGCTGAGCAGTTCTTC	CATRDGAEQFF
12	-	-	TRBV7-9	TRBJ1-2	TGTGCCAGCAGCTTAGGGGAGGGGGGCTACACCTTC	CASSLGEGGYTF
14	-	-	TRBV9	TRBJ2-7	TGTGCCAGCAGCGTAGCCGGGGGCGACGACGAGCAGTACTTC	CASSVAGGDDEQYF
14	-	-	TRBV7-9	TRBJ2-1	TGTGCCAGCAGGTCTGTTAGGTCTGTGAATGAGCAGTTCTTC	CASRSVRSVNEQFF
16	TRBD2	-	TRBV7-4	TRBJ2-5	TGTGCCAGCAGCTTATTGAACCGGACTAGCGGGACGACCCAGTACTTC	CASSLLNRTSGTTQYF
17	TRBD2	few	TRBV27	TRBJ2-3	TGTGCCAGCAGTTTTCGACTAGCGGGACTTATCACAGATACGCAGTATTTT	CASSFRLAGLITDTQYF
15	TRBD1	-	TRBV6-5	TRBJ2-2	TGTGCCAGCAGTGGGACAGCGCCGAACACCGGGGAGCTGTTTTTT	CASSGTAPNTGELFF
15	-	-	TRBV9	TRBJ1-2	TGTGCCAGCAGCACTCCGACAGGCGGGAACTATGGCTACACCTTC	CASSTPTGGNYGYTF